Detailed here is one T cell receptor (beta chain). Antigen: not known. This record comes from a study of T cell repertoires in cytomegalovirus infection. TCRdb ran MiXCR on the reads and lists one entry per CDR3 protein. Here the sample spans roughly 860,000 distinct CDR3 sequences, 32% being singletons. Germline V gene sequence: CDR1 DFQATT, CDR2 SNEGSKA (reference sequence). CDR3 size: 16 residues. The V gene lost 0 bases and the J gene lost 1 base, with 15 bases spanning the gap. Overall study results and limits: Cumulative public TCR beta family frequency identified carriers of CMV plus the relevant HLA.

Sequencing used cultured CD8+ T cells from PBMCs, obtained from culture after CMV antigen stimulation. V gene TRBV20-1 combines with J gene TRBJ2-5; D is unresolved. The receptor was derived from a human donor in good health (CMV status not recorded). Some clones in this sample may be carry-over from other donors' samples. CDR3 in amino acids: CSAREKGRPLQETQYF. The CDR3 DNA reads as TGCAGTGCTAGAGAGAAAGGGCGACCTCTCCAAGAGACCCAGTACTTC.